These T cell receptor beta chains were read from a single sample in a study of T cell responses to AZD1222 COVID-19 vaccine. Sequencing used immunoSEQ multiplex PCR; TCRdb keeps in-frame clones, though not all of them. Of approximately 110,000 clones in the sample, around 88% were seen once. The specimen comprised peripheral blood, sampled on day 0 of AZD1222 vaccination. The source of these receptors is an adult in good health. Both conserved end residues are part of each CDR3. A D gene is named only where the DNA matches it firmly. Only some rows state a clone size, as once, few, many or a class for expanded clones.

v_call	d_call	j_call	clone_size	cdr3_aa	cdr3_nt
TRBV5-1	NA	TRBJ1-1	NA	CASSPQGLDTEAFF	TGCGCCAGCAGCCCACAGGGATTGGACACTGAAGCTTTCTTT
TRBV9	NA	TRBJ1-1	NA	CASSRADGFAAFF	TGTGCCAGCAGCAGGGCGGACGGCTTCGCGGCTTTCTTT
TRBV5-1	TRBD1	TRBJ2-3	NA	CASSLVGTGFARTDTQYF	TGCGCCAGCAGCTTGGTAGGGACAGGGTTTGCCCGTACAGATACGCAGTATTTT
TRBV4-1	NA	TRBJ2-7	once	CASSQDRRGPYEQYF	TGCGCCAGCAGCCAAGATCGGCGGGGGCCTTACGAGCAGTACTTC
TRBV27	NA	TRBJ1-2	NA	CASSYGVDYGYTF	TGTGCCAGCAGTTATGGGGTCGACTATGGCTACACCTTC
TRBV6-2/TRBV6-3	NA	TRBJ1-1	NA	CASSPQGNTEAFF	TGTGCCAGCAGCCCACAGGGTAACACTGAAGCTTTCTTT
TRBV4-1	NA	TRBJ2-1	once	CASSQEAGVGGRGEQFF	TGCGCCAGCAGCCAAGAGGCAGGGGTAGGGGGACGCGGTGAGCAGTTCTTC
TRBV7-2	TRBD1	TRBJ1-2	NA	CASSLAGQLYGYTF	TGTGCCAGCAGCTTAGCGGGACAGCTCTATGGCTACACCTTC
TRBV7-3	NA	TRBJ2-5	NA	CASSSEYQETQYF	TGTGCCAGCAGCTCCGAGTACCAAGAGACCCAGTACTTC
TRBV7-9	TRBD1	TRBJ1-1	NA	CASLGGGQQNTEAFF	TGTGCCAGCCTGGGAGGGGGACAGCAGAACACTGAAGCTTTCTTT
TRBV5-6	TRBD1	TRBJ2-7	NA	CASRPTGGSEQYF	TGTGCCAGCAGGCCGACAGGGGGTTCCGAGCAGTACTTC
TRBV18	TRBD1	TRBJ2-7	NA	CASSGGQGIDEQYF	TGTGCCAGCTCAGGGGGACAGGGGATCGACGAGCAGTACTTC
TRBV6-6	NA	TRBJ1-2	NA	CASSYDGYTF	TGTGCCAGCAGTTACGATGGCTACACCTTC
TRBV29-1	NA	TRBJ2-1	once	CSAQPVVSYNEQFF	TGCAGCGCACAACCTGTAGTCTCCTACAATGAGCAGTTCTTC
TRBV9	NA	TRBJ2-7	NA	CASSVTVGYEQYF	TGTGCCAGCAGCGTAACGGTTGGCTACGAGCAGTACTTC
TRBV11-2	TRBD1	TRBJ1-2	NA	CASTKGARVGGYTF	TGTGCCAGCACAAAGGGGGCCAGGGTGGGAGGCTACACCTTC
TRBV7-8	TRBD1	TRBJ2-1	NA	CASSPRQGSRFF	TGTGCCAGCAGCCCCCGACAGGGATCTCGATTCTTC
TRBV7-9	NA	TRBJ2-7	NA	CASSLGVYEQYF	TGTGCCAGCAGCTTAGGGGTCTACGAGCAGTACTTC
TRBV18	NA	TRBJ2-1	NA	CASSLNYNEQFF	TGTGCCAGCTCACTAAACTACAATGAGCAGTTCTTC
TRBV25-1	NA	TRBJ2-3	NA	CASSGRGITDTQYF	TGTGCCAGCAGTGGAAGAGGAATCACAGATACGCAGTATTTT
TRBV5-1	NA	TRBJ1-2	NA	CASSLSSANYGYTF	TGCGCCAGCAGCTTGTCGTCAGCTAACTATGGCTACACCTTC
TRBV12-5	TRBD1	TRBJ2-7	once	CASGTGQGSQYEQYF	TGTGCTAGTGGTACCGGACAGGGGTCGCAGTACGAGCAGTACTTC
TRBV28	NA	TRBJ1-5	NA	CASRGGGGIQPQHF	TGTGCCAGCAGGGGTGGTGGGGGGATTCAGCCCCAGCATTTT
TRBV5-1	NA	TRBJ2-6	NA	CASIGTSGANVLTF	TGCGCCAGCATAGGCACGTCTGGGGCCAACGTCCTGACTTTC
TRBV12-3/TRBV12-4	NA	TRBJ2-1	NA	CASRSLASGEFF	TGTGCCAGCAGATCACTAGCTTCGGGGGAGTTCTTC
TRBV14	NA	TRBJ1-2	NA	CASSQDSRLNYGYTF	TGTGCCAGCAGCCAAGACAGCCGCCTTAACTATGGCTACACCTTC
TRBV7-9	NA	TRBJ1-1	NA	CASSLVTGRNTEAFF	TGTGCCAGCAGCTTAGTAACAGGGAGGAACACTGAAGCTTTCTTT
TRBV5-4	NA	TRBJ1-1	NA	CASSLQGGTEAFF	TGTGCCAGCAGCTTGCAAGGGGGCACTGAAGCTTTCTTT
TRBV7-8	NA	TRBJ1-2	NA	CASSSTTFGYTF	TGTGCCAGCAGCTCCACCACGTTTGGCTACACCTTC
TRBV21-1	NA	TRBJ1-4	NA	CASSKYIRSRNEKLFF	TGTGCCAGCAGCAAATATATCAGGAGTAGGAATGAAAAACTGTTTTTT
TRBV7-2	NA	TRBJ1-3	NA	CASSTYGDSGNTIYF	TGTGCCAGCAGCACCTACGGAGACTCTGGAAACACCATATATTTT
TRBV19	TRBD1	TRBJ1-5	NA	CATTTIGQVSNQPQHF	TGTGCCACCACCACTATAGGACAGGTTAGCAATCAGCCCCAGCATTTT
TRBV5-4	NA	TRBJ2-5	NA	CASSLKLGQETQYF	TGTGCCAGCAGCTTGAAGTTGGGGCAAGAGACCCAGTACTTC
TRBV9	NA	TRBJ1-1	NA	CASSVDGNLNTEAFF	TGTGCCAGCAGCGTAGACGGCAACCTGAACACTGAAGCTTTCTTT
TRBV7-9	NA	TRBJ1-5	NA	CASSLGAVAGNQPQHF	TGTGCCAGCAGCTTAGGGGCGGTCGCCGGCAATCAGCCCCAGCATTTT
TRBV7-9	TRBD1	TRBJ1-3	NA	CASSPGTASGNTIYF	TGTGCCAGCAGCCCTGGGACAGCCTCTGGAAACACCATATATTTT
TRBV27	NA	TRBJ1-3	NA	CATKFSGGGNTIYF	TGTGCCACCAAATTCTCTGGAGGAGGAAACACCATATATTTT
TRBV5-1	NA	TRBJ2-5	NA	CASSLSGAHQETQYF	TGCGCCAGCAGCTTGTCGGGGGCCCACCAAGAGACCCAGTACTTC
TRBV11-2	TRBD1	TRBJ1-6	NA	CASSFSSGTDHSPLHF	TGTGCCAGCAGCTTCTCCTCAGGGACAGATCACTCACCCCTCCACTTT
TRBV5-4	NA	TRBJ2-4	NA	CASSLGRGRWDIQYF	TGTGCCAGCAGCTTAGGCAGGGGCAGGTGGGACATTCAGTACTTC
TRBV6-2/TRBV6-3	NA	TRBJ1-1	NA	CASSYQNRAFF	TGTGCCAGCAGTTACCAGAACCGAGCTTTCTTT
TRBV19	NA	TRBJ1-1	NA	CASRRPSGGGDTEAFF	TGTGCCAGTAGAAGGCCCAGCGGGGGTGGTGACACTGAAGCTTTCTTT
TRBV6-5	NA	TRBJ2-3	few	CASIQGWQLTDTQYF	TGTGCCAGCATCCAGGGTTGGCAGCTCACAGATACGCAGTATTTT
TRBV19	NA	TRBJ1-4	NA	CASRRREETNEKLFF	TGTGCCAGTAGACGACGGGAGGAGACTAATGAAAAACTGTTTTTT
TRBV2	TRBD2	TRBJ2-7	NA	CASRPMAGGPYEQYF	TGTGCCAGCAGACCGATGGCGGGGGGGCCGTACGAGCAGTACTTC
TRBV4-3	NA	TRBJ2-7	NA	CASSRDSLSSYEQYF	TGCGCCAGCAGCCGTGACAGCCTGAGCTCCTACGAGCAGTACTTC
TRBV28	NA	TRBJ1-2	NA	CASSSRTAMIDTF	TGTGCCAGCAGTTCCCGGACCGCAATGATCGACACCTTC
TRBV5-6	TRBD1	TRBJ2-7	NA	CASTRDRHEQYF	TGTGCCAGCACCCGGGACAGGCACGAGCAGTACTTC
TRBV5-6	NA	TRBJ2-1	NA	CASSLGGAYEQFF	TGTGCCAGCAGCTTGGGCGGGGCCTATGAGCAGTTCTTC
TRBV5-1	TRBD1	TRBJ2-3	NA	CASSLTGATDTQYF	TGCGCCAGCAGCTTGACAGGGGCCACAGATACGCAGTATTTT
TRBV7-9	NA	TRBJ1-2	NA	CASSLATDYGYTF	TGTGCCAGCAGCTTAGCGACCGACTATGGCTACACCTTC
TRBV6-4	NA	TRBJ2-7	NA	CASSDQPEYF	TGTGCCAGCAGTGACCAACCAGAGTACTTC
TRBV5-1	TRBD1	TRBJ2-7	NA	CASSSGQYSYEQYF	TGCGCCAGCAGCTCGGGACAGTACTCCTACGAGCAGTACTTC
TRBV4-3	NA	TRBJ1-1	NA	CASSQDPENTEAFF	TGCGCCAGCAGCCAAGACCCAGAGAACACTGAAGCTTTCTTT
TRBV7-7	NA	TRBJ1-5	NA	CASSRRYSNQPQHF	TGTGCCAGCAGCCGTAGGTATAGCAATCAGCCCCAGCATTTT
TRBV27	TRBD2	TRBJ2-7	NA	CASSSNLQLSTRQRGIYEQYF	TGTGCCAGCAGTTCCAATCTACAGCTATCAACCCGTCAGCGGGGGATTTACGAGCAGTACTTC
TRBV24-1	TRBD1	TRBJ1-6	NA	CATSEDRRYSPLHF	TGTGCCACCAGTGAGGACAGGAGATATTCACCCCTCCACTTT